The subject of this entry is one T cell receptor (beta chain). What it recognizes is unknown. Germline lookup yields CDR1 MDHEN and CDR2 SYDVKM. The CDR3 totals 14 residues. V shed 5 bases and J shed 1 base, with 6 bases lying between them. The sample is drawn from a study of CD8 T cells in ankylosing spondylitis. Library preparation for TCR beta used quantitative 5'-RACE with molecular barcodes. In TCRdb, the 5' RACE reads were re-called with MiXCR into one record per CDR3 protein. The top ten hold around 16% of the sample, which has about 390,000 distinct CDR3 sequences, approximately 20% seen once. Study conclusions and caveats: Characteristic, it appeared, of ankylosing spondylitis blood was a TCR beta motif of about eight highly homologous variants. The clones that were linked to disease were reported to be significantly enriched in matched synovial fluid samples from ankylosing spondylitis patients.

This chain joins TRBV28 and TRBJ2-6, with unresolved D. Material: blood, either unsorted or a sorted T cell fraction (not recorded which). The receptor was derived from a male donor with ankylosing spondylitis. CDR3 amino acids: CASSLQSGANVLTF. The DNA for the CDR3 is TGTGCCAGCAGTCTCCAGTCTGGGGCCAACGTCCTGACTTTC.